This section outlines one T cell receptor (beta chain) sequence together with its context. The antigen remains undetermined. This CDR3 is 12 amino acids long. The germline V gene encodes CDR1 DFQATT and CDR2 SNEGSKA (reference sequence). The data belong to a study of monozygotic twins with inflammatory bowel disease. From approximately 3,500 ng of total RNA, each TCR library was prepared. From its re-call of the 5' RACE reads, TCRdb lists each CDR3 protein once, without DNA. Here the sample table reports approximately 340,000 distinct CDR3 sequences. Whole-study findings and limits: Different T cell subtypes could not be distinguished.

The sequenced sample was blood. The chain couples TRBV20-1 to TRBJ1-6. The clonotype was recovered from a human donor with ulcerative colitis or Crohn's disease, or a healthy co-twin of an affected twin (not recorded which). The CDR3 sequence is CSARDYNSPLHF.